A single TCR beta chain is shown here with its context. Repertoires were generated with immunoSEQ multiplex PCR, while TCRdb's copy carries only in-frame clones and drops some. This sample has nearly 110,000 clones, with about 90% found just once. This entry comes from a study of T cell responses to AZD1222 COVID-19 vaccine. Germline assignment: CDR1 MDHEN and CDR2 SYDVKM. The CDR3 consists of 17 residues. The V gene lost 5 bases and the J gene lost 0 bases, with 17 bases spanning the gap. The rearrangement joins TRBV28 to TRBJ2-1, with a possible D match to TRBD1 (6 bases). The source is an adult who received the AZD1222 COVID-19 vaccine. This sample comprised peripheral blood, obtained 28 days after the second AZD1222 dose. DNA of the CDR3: TGTGCCAGCAGTCAATCGCGACAGGCCAGCTCCTACAATGAGCAGTTCTTC. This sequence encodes CASSQSRQASSYNEQFF.